The 9 T cell receptor beta chains presented below share a single source sample, sequenced in a study of control samples from healthy donors and cancer patients (dated by TCRdb to the early 2020s). Library preparation was by the immunoSEQ multiplex PCR assay. The table was pulled from immuneACCESS by TCRdb, which kept in-frame rearrangements only. Such tables lose some clones; where checked, under half of the loss comes from unresolved V genes, and the rest has no known cause. Here the sample has about 75,000 clones; 85% to 95% occur a single time. In total, the top ten clones hold under 7.5% of the sample. The sample taken for sequencing was blood. The origin of the receptors is a middle-aged woman in good health.

The chain combines TRBV3-1 (or the pseudogene TRBV3-2) with TRBJ2-7; the D gene could be TRBD1 or TRBD2 (7 bases each). The ends were cut back, 5 bases at V and 3 bases at J, with 11 bases in the middle. Looked up from germline, CDR1 is LGHDT and CDR2 is YNNKEL (reference sequence). CDR3 length: 13 amino acids. In nucleotides, the CDR3 is TGTGCCAGCAGCAGCGGGACAGTCTACGAGCAGTACTTC. This encodes CASSSGTVYEQYF.

The chain joins TRBV15 to TRBJ2-1, with 8 bases identical to TRBD1. Germline loops: CDR1 LNHNV, CDR2 YYDKDF (reference sequence). The CDR3 extends over 16 amino acids. J lost 1 base, V lost 5 bases, and 7 bases had no gene match. For the CDR3, the DNA is TGTGCCACCAGCGACGGACAGGGAGTTTCCTACAATGAGCAGTTCTTC. Its protein product is CATSDGQGVSYNEQFF.

V and J are TRBV9 and TRBJ2-3; 12 bases align to TRBD2. CDR3 length equals 18 residues. The V segment lost 4 bases and the J segment 4 bases; nucleotides outside the gene matches: 13. CDR1 SGDLS and CDR2 YYNGEE come from the germline V gene. For the CDR3, the DNA is TGTGCCAGCAGCACAAGCCGAGGACTAGCGGGATTCTCAGATACGCAGTATTTT. This codes for CASSTSRGLAGFSDTQYF.

In its sample, this clone was seen once. The gene calls are TRBV11-3 and TRBJ2-1; D gene unclear. V lost 1 base and J 0 bases, leaving 4 bases between the germline ends. The CDR3 totals 14 residues. CDR1 and CDR2 (germline): SGHNT, YENEEA. DNA for the CDR3: TGTGCCAGCAGCTTAGGGAGCTCCTACAATGAGCAGTTCTTC. This encodes CASSLGSSYNEQFF.

The chain links TRBV6-2 or TRBV6-3 to TRBJ1-1, with 7 bases that match TRBD1. The CDR3 spans 16 residues. The V and J ends lost 2 bases and 5 bases, in that order; junction bases with no gene match: 11. Germline V lookup: CDR1 MNHEY, CDR2 SVGEGT. CDR3 bases: TGTGCCAGCAGTTACCGAGTTACAGGGGTGCGGACTGAAGCTTTCTTT. This codes for CASSYRVTGVRTEAFF.

The chain employs TRBV9 and TRBJ1-2, with D tentatively TRBD1 (6 bases). Trimming shortened V by 5 bases and J by 0 bases, and 11 bases separated the two germline ends. Germline V CDR1 and CDR2: SGDLS, YYNGEE. The length of the CDR3 is 14 residues. DNA for the CDR3: TGTGCCAGCAGTCAGGGGACCTCTAACTATGGCTACACCTTC. It specifies CASSQGTSNYGYTF.

This clone was seen a handful of times. This chain connects TRBV27 to TRBJ2-7; D is uncertain. Trimming shortened V by 5 bases and J by 6 bases, and 11 bases separated the two germline ends. CDR1 MNHEY and CDR2 SMNVEV come from the germline V gene (reference sequence). The CDR3 spans 12 residues. The CDR3 is CASSPPVGEQYF. The CDR3 nucleotides read TGTGCCAGCAGTCCCCCAGTGGGCGAGCAGTACTTC.

The J gene is TRBJ2-7, the V gene TRBV7-8, with 7 bases matching TRBD2. This CDR3 contains 15 residues. The trim removed 2 bases at V and 0 bases at J, leaving 4 bases unmatched. Germline lookup yields CDR1 SGHVS and CDR2 FQNEAQ. In nucleotides, the CDR3 is TGTGCCAGCAGCTTAAGGGAGGGGAGCTCCTACGAGCAGTACTTC. This translates into CASSLREGSSYEQYF.

The rearrangement links TRBV2 to TRBJ1-5, with D possibly TRBD1 on 6 matching bases. Germline V gives CDR1 SNHLY, CDR2 FYNNEI. CDR3 length: 15 residues. Deletions cut 7 bases from V and 2 bases from J, with 15 bases between. CDR3 sequence: CASTKQGEGNQPQHF. For the CDR3, the DNA is TGTGCCAGCACCAAACAGGGCGAGGGCAATCAGCCCCAGCATTTT. Full variable domain (rest looked up from reference TRBV2 and TRBJ1-5): EPEVTQTPSHQVTQMGQEVILRCVPISNHLYFYWYRQILGQKVEFLVSFYNNEISEKSEIFDDQFSVERPDGSNFTLKIRSTKLEDSAMYFCASTKQGEGNQPQHFGDGTRLSIL.